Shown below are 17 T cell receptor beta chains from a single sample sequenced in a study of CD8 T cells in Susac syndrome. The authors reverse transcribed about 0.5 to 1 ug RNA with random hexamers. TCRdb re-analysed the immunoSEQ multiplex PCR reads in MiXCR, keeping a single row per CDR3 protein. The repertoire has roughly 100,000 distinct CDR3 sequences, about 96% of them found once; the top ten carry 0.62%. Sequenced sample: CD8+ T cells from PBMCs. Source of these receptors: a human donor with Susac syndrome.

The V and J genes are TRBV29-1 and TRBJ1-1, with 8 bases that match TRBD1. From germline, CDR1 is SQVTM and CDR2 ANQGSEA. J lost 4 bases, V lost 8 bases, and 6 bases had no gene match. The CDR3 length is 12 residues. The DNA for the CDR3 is TGCAGCTCCCGGACAGGGCCCACTGAAGCTTTCTTT. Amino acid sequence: CSSRTGPTEAFF.

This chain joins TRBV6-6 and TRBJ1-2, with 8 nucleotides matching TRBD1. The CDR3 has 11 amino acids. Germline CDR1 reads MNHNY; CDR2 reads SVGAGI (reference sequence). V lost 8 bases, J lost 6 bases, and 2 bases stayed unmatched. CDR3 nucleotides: TGTGCCAGCCAGACAGGGGATGGCTACACCTTC. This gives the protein CASQTGDGYTF.

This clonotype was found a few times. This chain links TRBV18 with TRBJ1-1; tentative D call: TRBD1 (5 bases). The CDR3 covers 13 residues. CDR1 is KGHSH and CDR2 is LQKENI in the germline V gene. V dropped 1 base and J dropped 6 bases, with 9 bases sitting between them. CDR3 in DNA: TGTGCCAGCTCACCACTTAGGGGAGCTGAAGCTTTCTTT. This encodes CASSPLRGAEAFF.

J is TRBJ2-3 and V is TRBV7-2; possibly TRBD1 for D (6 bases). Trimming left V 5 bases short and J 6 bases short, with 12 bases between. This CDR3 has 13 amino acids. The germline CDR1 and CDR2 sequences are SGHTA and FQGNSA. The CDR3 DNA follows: TGTGCCAGCAGCCTACAGGGATCGGATACGCAGTATTTT. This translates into CASSLQGSDTQYF.

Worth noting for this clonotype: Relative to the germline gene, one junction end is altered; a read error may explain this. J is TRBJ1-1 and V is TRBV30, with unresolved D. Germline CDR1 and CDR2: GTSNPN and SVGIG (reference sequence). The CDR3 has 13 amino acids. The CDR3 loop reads CAWSSSLPHETFF. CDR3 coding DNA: TGTGCCTGGAGTTCCAGTCTTCCCCATGAAACTTTCTTT.

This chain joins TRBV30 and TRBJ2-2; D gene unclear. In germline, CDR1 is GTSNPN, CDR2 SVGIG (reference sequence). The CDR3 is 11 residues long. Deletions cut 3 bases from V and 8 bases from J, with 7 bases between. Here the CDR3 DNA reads TGTGCCTGGAGGTTGGCGGGGGAGCTGTTTTTT. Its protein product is CAWRLAGELFF.

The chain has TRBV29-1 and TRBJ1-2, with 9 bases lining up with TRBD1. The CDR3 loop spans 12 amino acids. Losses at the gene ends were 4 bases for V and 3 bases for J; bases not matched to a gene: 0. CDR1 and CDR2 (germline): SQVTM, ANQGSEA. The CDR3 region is CSVGTGDYGYTF. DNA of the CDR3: TGCAGCGTTGGGACAGGGGACTATGGCTACACCTTC.

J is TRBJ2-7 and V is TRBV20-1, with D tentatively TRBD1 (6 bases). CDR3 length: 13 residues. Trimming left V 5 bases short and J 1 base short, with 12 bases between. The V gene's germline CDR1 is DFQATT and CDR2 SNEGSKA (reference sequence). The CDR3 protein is CSAEDTGSYEQYF. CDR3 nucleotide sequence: TGCAGTGCTGAAGACACAGGGTCCTACGAGCAGTACTTC.

The CDR3 DNA reads TGTGCCAGCAGCTTAGGTCCCGGAGTTCAGCCCCAGCATTTT. Translation: CASSLGPGVQPQHF. The rearrangement joins TRBV7-2 to TRBJ1-5; no firm D call. CDR3 length: 14 residues. Between the trimmed V and J ends, which lost 1 base and 6 bases, there was a span of 10 bases. Germline CDR1 reads SGHTA; CDR2 reads FQGNSA.

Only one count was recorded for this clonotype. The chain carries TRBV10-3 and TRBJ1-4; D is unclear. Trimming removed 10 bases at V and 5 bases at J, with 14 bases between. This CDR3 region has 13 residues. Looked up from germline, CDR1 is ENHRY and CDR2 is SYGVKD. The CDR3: CATRPDLNEKLFF. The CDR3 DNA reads TGTGCCACCCGCCCGGACTTGAATGAAAAACTGTTTTTT.

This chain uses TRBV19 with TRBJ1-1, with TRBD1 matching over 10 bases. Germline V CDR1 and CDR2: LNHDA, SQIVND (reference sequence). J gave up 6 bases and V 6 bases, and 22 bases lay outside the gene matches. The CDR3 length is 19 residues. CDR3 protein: CASRPDRGRPIRSEAEAFF. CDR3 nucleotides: TGTGCCAGTAGACCAGACAGGGGGCGCCCCATCCGGTCTGAAGCTGAAGCTTTCTTT.

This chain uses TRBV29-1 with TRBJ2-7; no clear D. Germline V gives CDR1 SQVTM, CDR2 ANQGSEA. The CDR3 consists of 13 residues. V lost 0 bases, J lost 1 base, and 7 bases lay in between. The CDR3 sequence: CSVEEDTSYEQYF. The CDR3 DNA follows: TGCAGCGTTGAAGAAGACACGTCCTACGAGCAGTACTTC.

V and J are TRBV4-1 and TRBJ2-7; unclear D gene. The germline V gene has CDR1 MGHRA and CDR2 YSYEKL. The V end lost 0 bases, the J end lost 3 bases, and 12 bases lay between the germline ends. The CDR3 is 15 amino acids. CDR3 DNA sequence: TGCGCCAGCAGCCAAGATCCAGACAAGTACTACGAGCAGTACTTC. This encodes CASSQDPDKYYEQYF.

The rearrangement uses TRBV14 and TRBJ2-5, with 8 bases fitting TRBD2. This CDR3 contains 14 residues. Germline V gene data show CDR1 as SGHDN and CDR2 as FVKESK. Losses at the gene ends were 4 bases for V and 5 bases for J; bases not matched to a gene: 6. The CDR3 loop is CASSPGGRRETQYF. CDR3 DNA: TGTGCCAGCAGCCCGGGGGGGCGGAGGGAGACCCAGTACTTC.

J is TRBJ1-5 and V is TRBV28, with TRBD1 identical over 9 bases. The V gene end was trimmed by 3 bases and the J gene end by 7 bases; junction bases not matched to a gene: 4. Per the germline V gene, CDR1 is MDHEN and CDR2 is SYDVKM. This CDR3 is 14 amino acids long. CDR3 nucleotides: TGTGCCAGCAGTTTGGGACAGGGTAGCCAGCCCCAGCATTTT. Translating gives CASSLGQGSQPQHF.

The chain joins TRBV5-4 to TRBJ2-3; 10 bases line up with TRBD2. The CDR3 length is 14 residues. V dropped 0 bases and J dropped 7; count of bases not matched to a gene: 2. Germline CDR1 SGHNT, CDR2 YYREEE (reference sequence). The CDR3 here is CASSLEAGGNTQYF. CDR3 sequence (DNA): TGTGCCAGCAGCTTGGAAGCGGGGGGGAATACGCAGTATTTT.

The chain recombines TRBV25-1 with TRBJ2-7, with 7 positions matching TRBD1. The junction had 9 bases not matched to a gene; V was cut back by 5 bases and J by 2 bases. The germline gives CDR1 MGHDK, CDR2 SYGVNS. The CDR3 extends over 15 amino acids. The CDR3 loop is CASSPSNRGTYEQYF. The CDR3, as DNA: TGTGCCAGCAGTCCCTCTAACAGGGGCACCTACGAGCAGTACTTC.